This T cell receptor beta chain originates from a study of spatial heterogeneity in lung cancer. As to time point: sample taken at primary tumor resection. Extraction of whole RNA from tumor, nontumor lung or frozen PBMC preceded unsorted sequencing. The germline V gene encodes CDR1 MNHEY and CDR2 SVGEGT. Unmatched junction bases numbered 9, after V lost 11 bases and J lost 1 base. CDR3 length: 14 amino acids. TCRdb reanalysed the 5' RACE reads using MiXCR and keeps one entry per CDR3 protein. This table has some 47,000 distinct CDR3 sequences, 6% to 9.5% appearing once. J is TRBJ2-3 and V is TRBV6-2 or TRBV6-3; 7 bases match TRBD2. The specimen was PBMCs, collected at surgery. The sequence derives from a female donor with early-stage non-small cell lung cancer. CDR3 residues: CALRPAGGTDTQYF. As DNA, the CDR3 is TGTGCCCTCCGGCCCGCGGGGGGCACAGATACGCAGTATTTT.